This TCR beta chain was sequenced in a study of cytomegalovirus exposure and HLA in healthy donors. Primers for the PCR totalled 60 Vbeta and 13 Jbeta. This table comes from immunoSEQ multiplex PCR, and its TCRdb copy is limited to in-frame clones, with some not included. Of 110,000 or so clones in the sample, 70% to 85% were seen once. Healthy bone marrow donors supplied every sample. The germline CDR1 and CDR2 sequences are MRHNA and SNTAGT. V was clipped by 9 bases and J by 5 bases; unmatched bases: 10. The CDR3 contains 15 residues. This sequence was found in a woman under 30 in good health and CMV-seronegative. The chain uses TRBV6-4 and TRBJ2-3; 11 bases line up with TRBD2. Sequenced material: PBMCs. The CDR3 region is CASSPRSGRGDTQYF. The DNA of the CDR3 is TGTGCCAGTTCCCCCCGTAGCGGGAGGGGAGATACGCAGTATTTT.